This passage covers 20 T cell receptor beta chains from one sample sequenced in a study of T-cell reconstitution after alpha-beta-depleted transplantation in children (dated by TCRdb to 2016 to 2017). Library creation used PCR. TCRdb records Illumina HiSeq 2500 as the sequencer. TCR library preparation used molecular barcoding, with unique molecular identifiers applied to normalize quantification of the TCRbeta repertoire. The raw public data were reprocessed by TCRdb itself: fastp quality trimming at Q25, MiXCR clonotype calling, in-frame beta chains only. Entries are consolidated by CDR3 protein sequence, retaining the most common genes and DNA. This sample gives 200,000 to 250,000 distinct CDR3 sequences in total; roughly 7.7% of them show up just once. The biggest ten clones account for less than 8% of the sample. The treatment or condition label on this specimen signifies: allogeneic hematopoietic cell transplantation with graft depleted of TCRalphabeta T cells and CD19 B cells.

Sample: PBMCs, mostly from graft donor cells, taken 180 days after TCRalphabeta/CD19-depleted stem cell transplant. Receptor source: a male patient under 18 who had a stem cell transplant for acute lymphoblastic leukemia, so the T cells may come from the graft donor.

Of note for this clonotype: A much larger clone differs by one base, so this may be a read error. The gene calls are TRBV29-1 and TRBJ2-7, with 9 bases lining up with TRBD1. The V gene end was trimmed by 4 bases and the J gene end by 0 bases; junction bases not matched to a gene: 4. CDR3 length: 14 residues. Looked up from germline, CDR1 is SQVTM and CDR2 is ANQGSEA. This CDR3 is CSVGYRGPSYEQYF. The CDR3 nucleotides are TGCAGCGTTGGTTACAGGGGGCCCTCCTACGAGCAGTACTTC.

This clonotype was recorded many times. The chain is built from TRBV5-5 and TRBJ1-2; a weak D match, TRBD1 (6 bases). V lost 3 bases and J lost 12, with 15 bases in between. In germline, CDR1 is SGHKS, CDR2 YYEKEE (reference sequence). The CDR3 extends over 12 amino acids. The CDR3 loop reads CASSSGQRVDTF. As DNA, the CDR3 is TGTGCCAGCAGCTCTGGACAGCGCGTTGACACCTTC.

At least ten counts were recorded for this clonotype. The CDR3 region is CAISSGTSGSVDTQYF. DNA of the CDR3: TGTGCCATCAGCTCCGGGACTAGCGGGAGCGTAGATACGCAGTATTTT. The chain is built from TRBV10-3 and TRBJ2-3, with 14 bases aligning to TRBD2. CDR1 ENHRY and CDR2 SYGVKD come from the germline V gene. Trimming took 6 bases from V and 5 from J; bases not matched to a gene: 7. This CDR3 spans 16 amino acids.

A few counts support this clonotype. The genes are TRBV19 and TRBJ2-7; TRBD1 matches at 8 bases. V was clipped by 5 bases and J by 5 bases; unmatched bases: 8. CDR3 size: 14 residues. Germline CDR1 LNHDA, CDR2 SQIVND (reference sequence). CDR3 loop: CASSLLGQGDEQYF. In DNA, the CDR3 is TGTGCCAGTAGTTTATTAGGACAGGGTGACGAGCAGTACTTC.

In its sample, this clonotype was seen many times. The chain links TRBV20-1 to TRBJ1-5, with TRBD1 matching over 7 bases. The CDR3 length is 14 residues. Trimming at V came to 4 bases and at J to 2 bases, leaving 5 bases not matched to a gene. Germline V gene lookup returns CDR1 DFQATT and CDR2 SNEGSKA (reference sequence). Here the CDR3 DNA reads TGCAGTGCTACCCGGCAGGGGGGCAATCAGCCCCAGCATTTT. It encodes CSATRQGGNQPQHF.

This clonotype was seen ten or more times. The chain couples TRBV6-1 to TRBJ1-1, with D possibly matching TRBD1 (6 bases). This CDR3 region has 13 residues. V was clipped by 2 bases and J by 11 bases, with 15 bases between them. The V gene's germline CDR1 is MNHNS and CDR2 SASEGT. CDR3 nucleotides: TGTGCCAGCAGTGAATGGGGGGGGGCCGGGGCTTTCTTT. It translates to CASSEWGGAGAFF.

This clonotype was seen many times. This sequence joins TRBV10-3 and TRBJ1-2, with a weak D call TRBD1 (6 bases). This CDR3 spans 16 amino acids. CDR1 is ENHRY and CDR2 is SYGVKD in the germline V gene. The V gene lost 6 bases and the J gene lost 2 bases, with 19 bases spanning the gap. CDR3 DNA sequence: TGTGCCATCAGCCCTACGACAGGTAGCAGGAACTATGGCTACACCTTC. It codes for CAISPTTGSRNYGYTF.

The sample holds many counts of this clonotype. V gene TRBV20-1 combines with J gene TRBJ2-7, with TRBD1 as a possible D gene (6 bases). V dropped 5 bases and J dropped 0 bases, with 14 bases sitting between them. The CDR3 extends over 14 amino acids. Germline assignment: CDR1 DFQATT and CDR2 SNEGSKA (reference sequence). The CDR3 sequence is CSAPDRPSSYEQYF. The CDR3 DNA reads TGCAGTGCTCCTGACAGGCCGAGCTCCTACGAGCAGTACTTC.

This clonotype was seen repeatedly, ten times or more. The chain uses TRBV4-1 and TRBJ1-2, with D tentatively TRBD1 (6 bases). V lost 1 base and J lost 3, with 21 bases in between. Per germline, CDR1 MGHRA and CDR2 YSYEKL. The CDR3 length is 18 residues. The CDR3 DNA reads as TGCGCCAGCAGCCAAGTTAGAGGAAGTTGGTCAGGGGACTATGGCTACACCTTC. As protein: CASSQVRGSWSGDYGYTF.

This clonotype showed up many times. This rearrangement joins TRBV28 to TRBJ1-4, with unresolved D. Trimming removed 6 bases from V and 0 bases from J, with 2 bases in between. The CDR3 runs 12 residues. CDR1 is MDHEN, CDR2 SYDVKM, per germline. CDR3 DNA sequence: TGTGCCAGCAGGTCAACTAATGAAAAACTGTTTTTT. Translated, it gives CASRSTNEKLFF.

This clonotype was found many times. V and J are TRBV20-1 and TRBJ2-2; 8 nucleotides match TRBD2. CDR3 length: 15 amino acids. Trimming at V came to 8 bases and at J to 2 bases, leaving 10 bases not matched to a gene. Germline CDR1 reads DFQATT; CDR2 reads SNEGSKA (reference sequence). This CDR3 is CSTRRAGVNTGELFF. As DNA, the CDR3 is TGCAGTACACGCCGAGCGGGAGTTAACACCGGGGAGCTGTTTTTT.

The CDR3 region has the DNA TGTGCCAGTAGTGCCGCTAGCGGCAATGAGCAGTTCTTC. It translates to CASSAASGNEQFF. The rearrangement joins TRBV19 to TRBJ2-1; TRBD2 agrees at 7 bases. V lost 5 bases to trimming and J lost 6 bases; unmatched junction nucleotides: 4. Germline-derived CDR1 and CDR2 are LNHDA and SQIVND (reference sequence). The CDR3 contains 13 residues.

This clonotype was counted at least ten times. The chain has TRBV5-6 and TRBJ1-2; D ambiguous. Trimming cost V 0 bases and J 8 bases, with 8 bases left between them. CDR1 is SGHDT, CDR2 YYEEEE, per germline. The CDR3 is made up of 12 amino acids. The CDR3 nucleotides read TGTGCCAGCAGCTTGGGACCGGCAGGCTACACCTTC. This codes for CASSLGPAGYTF.

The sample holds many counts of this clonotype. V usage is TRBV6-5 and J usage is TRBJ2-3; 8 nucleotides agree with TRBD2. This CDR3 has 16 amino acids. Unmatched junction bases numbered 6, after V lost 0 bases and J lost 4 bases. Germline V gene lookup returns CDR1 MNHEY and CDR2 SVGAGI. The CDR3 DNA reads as TGTGCCAGCAGTTACTCACCAGCGGGAGCGGCAGATACGCAGTATTTT. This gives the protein CASSYSPAGAADTQYF.

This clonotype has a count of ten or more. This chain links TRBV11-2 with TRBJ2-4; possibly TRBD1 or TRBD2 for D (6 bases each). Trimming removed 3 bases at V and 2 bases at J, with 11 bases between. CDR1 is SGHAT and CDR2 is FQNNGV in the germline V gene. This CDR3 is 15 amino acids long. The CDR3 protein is CASSLGGGTKNIQYF. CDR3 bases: TGTGCCAGCAGCTTGGGGGGCGGAACCAAAAACATTCAGTACTTC.

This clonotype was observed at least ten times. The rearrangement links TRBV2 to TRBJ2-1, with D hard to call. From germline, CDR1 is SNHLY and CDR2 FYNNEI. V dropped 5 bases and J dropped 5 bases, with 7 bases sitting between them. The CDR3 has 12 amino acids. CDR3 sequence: CASSSNHNEQFF. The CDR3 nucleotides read TGTGCCAGCAGTTCCAACCACAATGAGCAGTTCTTC.

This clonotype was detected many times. CDR3: CASSLNAGQGLVYEQYF. DNA of the CDR3: TGTGCCAGCAGCTTGAATGCGGGACAGGGGTTGGTCTACGAGCAGTACTTC. J is TRBJ2-7 and V is TRBV7-9; TRBD1 matches 10 bases. Germline CDR1 reads SEHNR; CDR2 reads FQNEAQ (reference sequence). Germline trimming cut 3 bases from V and 3 bases from J; bases unmatched to any gene: 11. The CDR3 sequence is 17 residues long.

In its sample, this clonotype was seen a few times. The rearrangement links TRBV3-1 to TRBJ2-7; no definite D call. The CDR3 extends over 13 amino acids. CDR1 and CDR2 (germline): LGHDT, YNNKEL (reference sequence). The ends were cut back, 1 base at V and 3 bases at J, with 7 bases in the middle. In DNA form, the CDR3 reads TGTGCCAGCAGCCAAGGACAAGTCTACGAGCAGTACTTC. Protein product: CASSQGQVYEQYF.

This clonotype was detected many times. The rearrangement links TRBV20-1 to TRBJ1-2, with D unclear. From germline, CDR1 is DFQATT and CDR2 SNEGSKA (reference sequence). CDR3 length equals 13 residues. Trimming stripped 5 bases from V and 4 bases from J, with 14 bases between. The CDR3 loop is CSAARDLAYGYTF. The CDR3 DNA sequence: TGCAGTGCTGCGAGGGATCTGGCCTATGGCTACACCTTC.

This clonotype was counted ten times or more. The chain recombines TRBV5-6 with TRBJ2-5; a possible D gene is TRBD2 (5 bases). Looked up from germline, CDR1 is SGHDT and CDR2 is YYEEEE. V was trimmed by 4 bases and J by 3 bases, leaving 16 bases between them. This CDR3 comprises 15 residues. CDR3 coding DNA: TGTGCCAGCAGCCACACGAGGGCGGCCGAAGAGACCCAGTACTTC. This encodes CASSHTRAAEETQYF.